The entry below describes one TCR beta chain. The entry originates in a study of T cells in localized non-small cell lung cancer. Trimming removed 3 bases at V and 4 bases at J, with 6 bases between. The CDR3 has 12 amino acids. Germline CDR1 KGHSH, CDR2 LQKENI. Sequenced by immunoSEQ multiplex PCR; TCRdb stores in-frame clones only, minus some. The sample shows 950 to 1,500 clones, roughly 22% of them seen only once. This chain uses TRBV18 with TRBJ2-5; the D is unclear. The clonotype originates from a man aged 35-69 years with stage III squamous cell lung carcinoma. The sample was normal lung tissue next to the tumor, taken before any cancer treatment. For the CDR3, the DNA is TGTGCCAGCTCACCTCAGCGAGAGACCCAGTACTTC. Encoded protein: CASSPQRETQYF.